This T cell receptor beta chain was observed in a study of blood T cell repertoires in COVID-19. Overall study: Researchers got acute and convalescent COVID-19 samples from the United States, Italy and Spain.

Participants were aged about 18 to 100 years from approximately 24 US areas. A COVID-19 case had been met by exposed participants during the 2 weeks before study entry. The table came from immunoSEQ multiplex PCR; TCRdb's copy has only in-frame clones and leaves some out. The sample lists approximately 380,000 clones, approximately 91% occurring once. Germline CDR1 and CDR2: SNHLY and FYNNEI. The ends were cut back, 7 bases at V and 2 bases at J, with 8 bases in the middle. This CDR3 spans 12 amino acids. The gene calls are TRBV2 and TRBJ1-2; D is unresolved. The clonotype originates from a woman aged 35 to 49 who had been exposed to COVID-19. Sequencing was performed on PBMCs or T cells enriched from blood (not recorded which). The CDR3 reads CASINNNYGYTF. The CDR3 bases are TGTGCCAGCATAAACAACAACTATGGCTACACCTTC. The whole variable domain, filled in from reference TRBV2 and TRBJ1-2, reads EPEVTQTPSHQVTQMGQEVILRCVPISNHLYFYWYRQILGQKVEFLVSFYNNEISEKSEIFDDQFSVERPDGSNFTLKIRSTKLEDSAMYFCASINNNYGYTFGSGTRLTVV.